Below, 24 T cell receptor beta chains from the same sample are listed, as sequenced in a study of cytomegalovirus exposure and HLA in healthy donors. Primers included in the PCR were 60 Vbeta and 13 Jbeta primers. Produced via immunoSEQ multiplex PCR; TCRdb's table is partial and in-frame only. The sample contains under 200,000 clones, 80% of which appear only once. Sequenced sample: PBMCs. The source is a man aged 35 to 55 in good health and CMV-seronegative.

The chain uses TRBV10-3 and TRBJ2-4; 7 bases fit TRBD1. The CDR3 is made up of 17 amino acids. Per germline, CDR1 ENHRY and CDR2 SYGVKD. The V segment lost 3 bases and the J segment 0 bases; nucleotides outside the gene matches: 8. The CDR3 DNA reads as TGTGCCATCAGTGACGTGACAGGGCCACTAGCCAAAAACATTCAGTACTTC. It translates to CAISDVTGPLAKNIQYF.

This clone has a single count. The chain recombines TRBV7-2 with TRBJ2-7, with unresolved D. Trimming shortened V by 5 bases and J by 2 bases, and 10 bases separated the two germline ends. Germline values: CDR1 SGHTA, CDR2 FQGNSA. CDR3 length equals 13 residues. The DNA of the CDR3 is TGTGCCAGCAGCCACAATCGGGCCTACGAGCAGTACTTC. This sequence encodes CASSHNRAYEQYF. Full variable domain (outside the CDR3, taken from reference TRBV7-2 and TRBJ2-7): GAGVSQSPSNKVTEKGKDVELRCDPISGHTALYWYRQSLGQGLEFLIYFQGNSAPDKSGLPSDRFSAERTGGSVSTLTIQRTQQEDSAVYLCASSHNRAYEQYFGPGTRLTVT.

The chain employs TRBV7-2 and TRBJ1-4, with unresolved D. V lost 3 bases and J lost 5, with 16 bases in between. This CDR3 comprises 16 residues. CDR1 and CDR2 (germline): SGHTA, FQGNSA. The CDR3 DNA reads TGTGCCAGCAGCTTGAGCGGTGGGCGTTTAAATGAAAAACTGTTTTTT. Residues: CASSLSGGRLNEKLFF.

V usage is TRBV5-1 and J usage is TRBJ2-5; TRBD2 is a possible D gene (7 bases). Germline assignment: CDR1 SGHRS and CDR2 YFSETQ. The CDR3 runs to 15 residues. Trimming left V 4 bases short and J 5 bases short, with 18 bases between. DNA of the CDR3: TGCGCCAGCAGCGGTGGCGGGGGCTCCGCGGAGACCCAGTACTTC. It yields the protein CASSGGGGSAETQYF.

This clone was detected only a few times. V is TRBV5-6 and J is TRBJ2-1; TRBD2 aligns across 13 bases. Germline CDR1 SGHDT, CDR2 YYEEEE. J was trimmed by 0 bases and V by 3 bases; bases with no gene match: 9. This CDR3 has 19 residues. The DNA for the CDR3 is TGTGCCAGCAGCTCCCGGACTAGCGGGGGCCTTAGCTCCTACAATGAGCAGTTCTTC. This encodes CASSSRTSGGLSSYNEQFF.

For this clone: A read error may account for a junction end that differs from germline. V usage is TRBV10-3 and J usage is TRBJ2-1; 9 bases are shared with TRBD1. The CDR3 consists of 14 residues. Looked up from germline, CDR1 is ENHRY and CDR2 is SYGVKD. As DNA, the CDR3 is TGTGCCATCAGTGAGCAGGGACAGGGTGATGAGCGGTTCTTC. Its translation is CAISEQGQGDERFF.

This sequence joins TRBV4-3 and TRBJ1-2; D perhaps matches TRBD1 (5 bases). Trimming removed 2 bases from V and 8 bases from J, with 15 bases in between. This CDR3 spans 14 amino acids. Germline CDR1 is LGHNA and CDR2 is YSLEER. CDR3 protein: CASSQLGTRVGYTF. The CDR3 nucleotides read TGCGCCAGCAGCCAATTGGGTACCAGGGTCGGCTACACCTTC.

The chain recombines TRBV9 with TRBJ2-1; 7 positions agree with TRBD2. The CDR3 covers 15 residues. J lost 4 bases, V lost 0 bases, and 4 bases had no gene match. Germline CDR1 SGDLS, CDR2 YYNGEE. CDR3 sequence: CASSVGGGNYNEQFF. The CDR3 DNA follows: TGTGCCAGCAGCGTAGGGGGGGGGAATTACAATGAGCAGTTCTTC.

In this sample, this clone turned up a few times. The CDR3 sequence: CASSQGVIAGLRTDTQYF. The CDR3 region has the DNA TGCGCCAGCAGCCAAGGGGTCATAGCGGGGTTACGCACAGATACGCAGTATTTT. The chain employs TRBV4-1 and TRBJ2-3; 8 nucleotides agree with TRBD2. The V segment lost 1 base and the J segment 1 base; nucleotides outside the gene matches: 10. The germline gives CDR1 MGHRA, CDR2 YSYEKL. The CDR3 is made up of 18 amino acids.

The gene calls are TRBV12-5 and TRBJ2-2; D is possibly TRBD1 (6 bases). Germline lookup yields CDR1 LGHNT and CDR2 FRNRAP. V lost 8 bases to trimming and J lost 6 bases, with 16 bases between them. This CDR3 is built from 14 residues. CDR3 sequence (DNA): TGTGCTAGTATAGGGCAGGGGTTAGCCGGGGAGCTGTTTTTT. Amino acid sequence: CASIGQGLAGELFF.

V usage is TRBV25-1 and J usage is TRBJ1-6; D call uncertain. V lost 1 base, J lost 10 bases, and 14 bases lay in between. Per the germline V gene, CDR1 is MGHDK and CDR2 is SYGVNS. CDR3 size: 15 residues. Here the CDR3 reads CASSEWGGPHSPLHF. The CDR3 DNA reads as TGTGCCAGCAGTGAATGGGGAGGCCCCCACTCACCCCTCCACTTT.

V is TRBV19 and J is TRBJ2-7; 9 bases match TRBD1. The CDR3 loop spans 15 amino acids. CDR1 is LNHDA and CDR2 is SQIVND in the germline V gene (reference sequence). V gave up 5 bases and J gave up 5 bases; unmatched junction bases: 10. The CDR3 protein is CASSLRGTGNNEQYF. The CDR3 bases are TGTGCCAGTAGTTTGCGGGGGACAGGGAACAACGAGCAGTACTTC.

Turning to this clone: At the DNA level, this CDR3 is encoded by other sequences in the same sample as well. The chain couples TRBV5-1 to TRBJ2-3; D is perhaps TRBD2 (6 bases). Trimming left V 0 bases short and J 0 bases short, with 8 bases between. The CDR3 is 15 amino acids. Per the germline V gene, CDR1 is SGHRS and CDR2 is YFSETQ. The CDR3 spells CASSLGGTSTDTQYF. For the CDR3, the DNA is TGCGCCAGCAGCTTGGGAGGGACTAGCACAGATACGCAGTATTTT.

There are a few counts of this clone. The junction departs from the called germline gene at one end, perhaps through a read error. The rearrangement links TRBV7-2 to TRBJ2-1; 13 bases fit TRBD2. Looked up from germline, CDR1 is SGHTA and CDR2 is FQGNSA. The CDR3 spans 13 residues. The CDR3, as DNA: TGTGCCAGCAGCCGGACTAGCGGGGGAAGGTATATCTTC. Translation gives CASSRTSGGRYIF.

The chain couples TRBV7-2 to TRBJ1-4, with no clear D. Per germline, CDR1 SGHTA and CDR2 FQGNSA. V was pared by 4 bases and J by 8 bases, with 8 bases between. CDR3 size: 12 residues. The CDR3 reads CASSSFGEKLFF. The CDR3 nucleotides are TGTGCCAGCAGCTCTTTCGGGGAAAAACTGTTTTTT.

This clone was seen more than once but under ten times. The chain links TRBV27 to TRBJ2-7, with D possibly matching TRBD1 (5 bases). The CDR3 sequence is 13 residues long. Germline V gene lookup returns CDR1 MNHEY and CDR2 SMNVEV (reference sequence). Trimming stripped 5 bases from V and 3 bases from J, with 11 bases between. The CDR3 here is CASSQGPIYEQYF. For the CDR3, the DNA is TGTGCCAGCAGTCAGGGCCCCATCTACGAGCAGTACTTC.

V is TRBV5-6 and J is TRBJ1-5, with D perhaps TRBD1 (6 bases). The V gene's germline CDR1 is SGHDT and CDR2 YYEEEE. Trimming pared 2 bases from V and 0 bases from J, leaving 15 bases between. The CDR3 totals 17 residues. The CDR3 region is CASSFRTADNSNQPQHF. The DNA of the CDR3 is TGTGCCAGCAGCTTCCGGACAGCAGACAATAGCAATCAGCCCCAGCATTTT.

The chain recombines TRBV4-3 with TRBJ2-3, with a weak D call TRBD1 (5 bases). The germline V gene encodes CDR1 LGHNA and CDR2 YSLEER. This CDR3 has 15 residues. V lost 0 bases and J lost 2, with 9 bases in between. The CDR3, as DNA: TGCGCCAGCAGCCAAGAGTCCAGGGTCACAGATACGCAGTATTTT. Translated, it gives CASSQESRVTDTQYF.

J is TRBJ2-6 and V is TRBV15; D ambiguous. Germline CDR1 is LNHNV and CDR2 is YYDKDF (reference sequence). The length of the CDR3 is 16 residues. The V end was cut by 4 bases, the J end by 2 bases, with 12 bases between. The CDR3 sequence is CATSTDTLAGANVLTF. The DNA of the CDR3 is TGTGCCACCAGCACCGATACCCTAGCTGGGGCCAACGTCCTGACTTTC.

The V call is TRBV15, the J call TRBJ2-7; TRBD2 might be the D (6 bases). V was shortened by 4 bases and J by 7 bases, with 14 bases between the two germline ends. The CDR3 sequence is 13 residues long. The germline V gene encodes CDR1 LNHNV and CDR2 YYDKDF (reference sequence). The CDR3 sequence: CATSISGEGEQYF. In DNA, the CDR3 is TGTGCCACCAGCATATCGGGGGAAGGTGAGCAGTACTTC.

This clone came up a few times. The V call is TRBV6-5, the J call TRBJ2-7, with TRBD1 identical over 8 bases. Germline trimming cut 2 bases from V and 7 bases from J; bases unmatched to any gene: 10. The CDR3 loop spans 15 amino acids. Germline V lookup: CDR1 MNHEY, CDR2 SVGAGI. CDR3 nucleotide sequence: TGTGCCAGCAGTTACGGGCGGGACAGGTCTGGAGAGCAGTACTTC. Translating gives CASSYGRDRSGEQYF.

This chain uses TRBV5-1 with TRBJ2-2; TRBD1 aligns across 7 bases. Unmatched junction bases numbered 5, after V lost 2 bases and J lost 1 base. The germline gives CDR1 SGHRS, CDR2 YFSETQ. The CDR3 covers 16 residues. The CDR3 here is CASSFWTGKNTGELFF. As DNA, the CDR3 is TGCGCCAGCAGCTTCTGGACAGGAAAGAACACCGGGGAGCTGTTTTTT.

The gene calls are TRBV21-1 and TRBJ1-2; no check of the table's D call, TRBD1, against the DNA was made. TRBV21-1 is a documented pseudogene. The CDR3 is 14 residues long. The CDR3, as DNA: TGTGCCAGCAGCAAGACAGCCCCTAACTATGGCTACACCTTC. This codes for CASSKTAPNYGYTF.

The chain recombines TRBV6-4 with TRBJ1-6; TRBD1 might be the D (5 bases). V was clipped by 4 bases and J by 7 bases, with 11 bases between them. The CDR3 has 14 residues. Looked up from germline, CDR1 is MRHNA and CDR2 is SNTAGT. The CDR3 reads CASSGGGGNSPLHF. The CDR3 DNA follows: TGTGCCAGCAGTGGGGGGGGTGGCAATTCACCCCTCCACTTT.